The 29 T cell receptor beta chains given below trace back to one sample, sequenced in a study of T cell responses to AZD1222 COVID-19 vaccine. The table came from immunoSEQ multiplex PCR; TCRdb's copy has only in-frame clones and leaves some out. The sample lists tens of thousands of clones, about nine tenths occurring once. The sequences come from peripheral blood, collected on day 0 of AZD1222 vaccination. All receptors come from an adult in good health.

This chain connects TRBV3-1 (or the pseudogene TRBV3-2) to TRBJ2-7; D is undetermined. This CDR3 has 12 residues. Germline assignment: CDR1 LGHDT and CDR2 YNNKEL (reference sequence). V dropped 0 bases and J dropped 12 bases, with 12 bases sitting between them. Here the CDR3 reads CASSQDRSARYF. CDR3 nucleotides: TGTGCCAGCAGCCAAGATAGAAGCGCGCGGTACTTC.

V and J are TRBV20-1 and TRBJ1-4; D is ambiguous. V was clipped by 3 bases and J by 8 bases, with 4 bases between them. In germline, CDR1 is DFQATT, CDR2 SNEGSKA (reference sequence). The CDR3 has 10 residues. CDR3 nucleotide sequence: TGCAGTGCTAGCACGGAAAAACTGTTTTTT. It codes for CSASTEKLFF.

DNA for the CDR3: TGTGCCAGCTCAGCCCTACAAGCTGGCAATCAGCCCCAGCATTTT. This sequence encodes CASSALQAGNQPQHF. The V and J genes are TRBV18 and TRBJ1-5, with D uncertain. This CDR3 comprises 15 residues. V lost 5 bases, J lost 2 bases, and 13 bases lay in between. Germline V gene data show CDR1 as KGHSH and CDR2 as LQKENI.

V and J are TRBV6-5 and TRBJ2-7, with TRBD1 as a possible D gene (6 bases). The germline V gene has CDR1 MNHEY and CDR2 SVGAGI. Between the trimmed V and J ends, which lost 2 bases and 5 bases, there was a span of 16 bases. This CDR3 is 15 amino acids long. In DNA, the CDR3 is TGTGCCAGCAGTTACCTCGACAGGTCCGGGGACGAGCAGTACTTC. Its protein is CASSYLDRSGDEQYF.

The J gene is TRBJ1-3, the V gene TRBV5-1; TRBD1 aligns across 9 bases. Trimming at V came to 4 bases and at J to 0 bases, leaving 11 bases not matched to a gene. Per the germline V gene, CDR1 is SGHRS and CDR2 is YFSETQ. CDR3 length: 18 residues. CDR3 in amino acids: CASSPNPGQGGSGNTIYF. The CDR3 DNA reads TGCGCCAGCAGCCCCAACCCGGGACAGGGAGGCTCTGGAAACACCATATATTTT. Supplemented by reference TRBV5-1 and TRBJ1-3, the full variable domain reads KAGVTQTPRYLIKTRGQQVTLSCSPISGHRSVSWYQQTPGQGLQFLFEYFSETQRNKGNFPGRFSGRQFSNSRSEMNVSTLELGDSALYLCASSPNPGQGGSGNTIYFGEGSWLTVV.

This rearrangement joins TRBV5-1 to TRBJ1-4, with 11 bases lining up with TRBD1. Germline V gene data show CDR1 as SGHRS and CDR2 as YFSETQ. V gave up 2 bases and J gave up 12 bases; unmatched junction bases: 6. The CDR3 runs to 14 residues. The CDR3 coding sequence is TGCGCCAGCAGCTTCGGGACAGGGGGACAAGAACTGTTTTTT. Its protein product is CASSFGTGGQELFF. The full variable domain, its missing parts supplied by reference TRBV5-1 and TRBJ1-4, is KAGVTQTPRYLIKTRGQQVTLSCSPISGHRSVSWYQQTPGQGLQFLFEYFSETQRNKGNFPGRFSGRQFSNSRSEMNVSTLELGDSALYLCASSFGTGGQELFFGSGTQLSVL.

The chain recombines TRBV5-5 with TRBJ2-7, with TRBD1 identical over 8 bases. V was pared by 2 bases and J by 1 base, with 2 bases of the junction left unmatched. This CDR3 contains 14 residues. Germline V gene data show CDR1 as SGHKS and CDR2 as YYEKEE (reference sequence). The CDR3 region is CASSFQGASYEQYF. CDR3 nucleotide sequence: TGTGCCAGCAGCTTCCAGGGGGCATCCTACGAGCAGTACTTC. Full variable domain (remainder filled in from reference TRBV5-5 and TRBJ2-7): DAGVTQSPTHLIKTRGQQVTLRCSPISGHKSVSWYQQVLGQGPQFIFQYYEKEERGRGNFPDRFSARQFPNYSSELNVNALLLGDSALYLCASSFQGASYEQYFGPGTRLTVT.

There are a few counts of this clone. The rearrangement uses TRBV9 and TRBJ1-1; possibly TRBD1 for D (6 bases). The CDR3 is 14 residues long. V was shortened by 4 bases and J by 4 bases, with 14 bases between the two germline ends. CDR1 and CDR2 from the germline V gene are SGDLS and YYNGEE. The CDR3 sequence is CASSPHRAGTEAFF. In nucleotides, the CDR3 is TGTGCCAGCAGCCCCCACAGGGCCGGCACTGAAGCTTTCTTT.

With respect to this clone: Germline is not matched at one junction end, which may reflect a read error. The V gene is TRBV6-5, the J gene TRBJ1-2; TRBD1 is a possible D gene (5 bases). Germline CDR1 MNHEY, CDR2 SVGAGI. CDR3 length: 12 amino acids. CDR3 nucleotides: TGTGCCAGCAGTTGGGACGGATATGGTTACACCTTC. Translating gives CASSWDGYGYTF.

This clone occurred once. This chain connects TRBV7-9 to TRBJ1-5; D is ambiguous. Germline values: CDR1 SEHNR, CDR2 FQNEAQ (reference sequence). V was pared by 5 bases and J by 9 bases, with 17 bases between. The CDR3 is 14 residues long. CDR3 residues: CASSPTEPGGPQHF. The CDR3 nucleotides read TGTGCCAGCAGCCCGACGGAGCCTGGTGGGCCCCAGCATTTT.

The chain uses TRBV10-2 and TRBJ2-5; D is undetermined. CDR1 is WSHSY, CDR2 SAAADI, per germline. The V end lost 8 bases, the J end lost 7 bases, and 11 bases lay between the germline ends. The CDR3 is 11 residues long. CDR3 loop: CASVLGGTQYF. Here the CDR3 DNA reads TGCGCCAGCGTCTTGGGCGGGACCCAGTACTTC.

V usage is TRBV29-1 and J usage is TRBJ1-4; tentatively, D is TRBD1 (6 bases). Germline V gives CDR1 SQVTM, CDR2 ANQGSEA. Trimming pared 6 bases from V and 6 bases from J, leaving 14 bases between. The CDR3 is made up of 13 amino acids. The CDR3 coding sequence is TGCAGCGTATCGGACAGTAATCATGAAAAACTGTTTTTT. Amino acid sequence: CSVSDSNHEKLFF.

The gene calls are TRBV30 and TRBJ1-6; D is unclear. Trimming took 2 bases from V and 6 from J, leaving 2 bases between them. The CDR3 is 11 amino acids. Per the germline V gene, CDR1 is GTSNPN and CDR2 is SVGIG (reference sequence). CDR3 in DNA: TGTGCCTGGAGTCTTAATTCACCCCTCCACTTT. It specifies CAWSLNSPLHF.

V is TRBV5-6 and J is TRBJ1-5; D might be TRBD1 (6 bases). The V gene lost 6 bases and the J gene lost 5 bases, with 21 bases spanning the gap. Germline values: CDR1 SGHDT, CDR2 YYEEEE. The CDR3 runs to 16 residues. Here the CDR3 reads CASTKLTGRGDQPQHF. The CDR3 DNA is TGTGCCAGCACCAAATTAACAGGGAGGGGAGATCAGCCCCAGCATTTT.

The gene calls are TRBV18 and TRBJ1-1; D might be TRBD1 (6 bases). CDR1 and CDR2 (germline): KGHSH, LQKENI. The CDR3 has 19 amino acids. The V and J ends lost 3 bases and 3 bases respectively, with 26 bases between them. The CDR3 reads CASSPNGVRVTGGDTEAFF. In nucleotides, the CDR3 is TGTGCCAGCTCACCGAATGGAGTGAGAGTGACAGGCGGCGACACTGAAGCTTTCTTT. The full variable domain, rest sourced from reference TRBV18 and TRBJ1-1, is NAGVMQNPRHLVRRRGQEARLRCSPMKGHSHVYWYRQLPEEGLKFMVYLQKENIIDESGMPKERFSAEFPKEGPSILRIQQVVRGDSAAYFCASSPNGVRVTGGDTEAFFGQGTRLTVV.

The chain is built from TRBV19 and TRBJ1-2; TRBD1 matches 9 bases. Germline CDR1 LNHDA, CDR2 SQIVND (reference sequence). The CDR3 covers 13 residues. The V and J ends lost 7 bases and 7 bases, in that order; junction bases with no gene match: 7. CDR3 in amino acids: CASIRTGVGGYTF. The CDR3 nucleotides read TGTGCCAGTATTCGGACAGGGGTTGGTGGCTACACCTTC. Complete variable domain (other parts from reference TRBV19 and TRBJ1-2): DGGITQSPKYLFRKEGQNVTLSCEQNLNHDAMYWYRQDPGQGLRLIYYSQIVNDFQKGDIAEGYSVSREKKESFPLTVTSAQKNPTAFYLCASIRTGVGGYTFGSGTRLTVV.

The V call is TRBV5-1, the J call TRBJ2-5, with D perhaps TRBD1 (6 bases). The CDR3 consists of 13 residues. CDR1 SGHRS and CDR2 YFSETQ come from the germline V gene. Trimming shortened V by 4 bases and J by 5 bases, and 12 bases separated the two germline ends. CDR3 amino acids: CASSPGQIETQYF. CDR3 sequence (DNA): TGCGCCAGCAGCCCCGGACAGATCGAGACCCAGTACTTC.

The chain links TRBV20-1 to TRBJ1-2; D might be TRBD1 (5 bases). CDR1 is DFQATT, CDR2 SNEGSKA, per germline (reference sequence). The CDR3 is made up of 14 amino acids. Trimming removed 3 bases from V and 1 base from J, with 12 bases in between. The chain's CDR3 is CSASKTGGNYGYTF. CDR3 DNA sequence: TGCAGTGCTAGTAAAACAGGTGGTAACTATGGCTACACCTTC.

This CDR3 reads CASRLSGTPGVETQYF. In DNA, the CDR3 is TGTGCCAGCAGATTGTCCGGGACCCCAGGCGTGGAGACCCAGTACTTC. The J gene is TRBJ2-5, the V gene TRBV7-2; D might be TRBD1 or TRBD2, each matching 5 bases. V lost 6 bases to trimming and J lost 5 bases, with 22 bases between them. The CDR3 has 16 amino acids. The V gene's germline CDR1 is SGHTA and CDR2 FQGNSA.

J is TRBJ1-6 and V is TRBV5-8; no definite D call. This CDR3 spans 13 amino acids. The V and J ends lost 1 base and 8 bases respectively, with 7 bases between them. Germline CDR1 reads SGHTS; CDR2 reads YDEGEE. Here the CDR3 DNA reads TGTGCCAGCAGCTTGATAAGGGATTCACCCCTCCACTTT. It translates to CASSLIRDSPLHF.

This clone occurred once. Here the CDR3 reads CASSLNQGGGELFF. The CDR3, as DNA: TGTGCCAGCAGTTTAAACCAGGGGGGCGGGGAGCTGTTTTTT. V is TRBV27 and J is TRBJ2-2; tentatively, D is TRBD1 (7 bases). The CDR3 is made up of 14 amino acids. Between the trimmed V and J ends, which lost 2 bases and 7 bases, there was a span of 11 bases. Germline loops: CDR1 MNHEY, CDR2 SMNVEV (reference sequence).

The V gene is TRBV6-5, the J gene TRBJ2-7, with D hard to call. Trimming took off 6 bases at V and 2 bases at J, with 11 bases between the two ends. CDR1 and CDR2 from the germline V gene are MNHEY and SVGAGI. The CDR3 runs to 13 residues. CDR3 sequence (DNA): TGTGCCAGCAGCTCCTCCGGCCCCTACGAGCAGTACTTC. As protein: CASSSSGPYEQYF.

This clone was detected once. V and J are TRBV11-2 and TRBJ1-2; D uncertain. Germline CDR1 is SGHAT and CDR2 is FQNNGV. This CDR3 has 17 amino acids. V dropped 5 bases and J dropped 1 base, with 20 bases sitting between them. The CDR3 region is CASSRTPTGLGNYGYTF. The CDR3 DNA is TGTGCCAGCAGCCGAACACCGACGGGCTTGGGTAACTATGGCTACACCTTC. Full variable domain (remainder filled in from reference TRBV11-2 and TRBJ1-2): EAGVAQSPRYKIIEKRQSVAFWCNPISGHATLYWYQQILGQGPKLLIQFQNNGVVDDSQLPKDRFSAERLKGVDSTLKIQPAKLEDSAVYLCASSRTPTGLGNYGYTFGSGTRLTVV.

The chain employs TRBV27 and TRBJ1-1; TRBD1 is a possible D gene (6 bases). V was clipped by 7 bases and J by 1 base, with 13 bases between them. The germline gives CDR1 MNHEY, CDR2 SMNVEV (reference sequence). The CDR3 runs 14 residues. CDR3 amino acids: CASNRAGANTEAFF. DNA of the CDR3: TGTGCCAGCAATCGGGCAGGGGCGAACACTGAAGCTTTCTTT.

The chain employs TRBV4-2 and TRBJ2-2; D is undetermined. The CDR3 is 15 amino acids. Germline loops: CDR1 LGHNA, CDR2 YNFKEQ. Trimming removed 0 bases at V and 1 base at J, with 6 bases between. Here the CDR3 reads CASSQDRGNTGELFF. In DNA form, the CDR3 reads TGTGCCAGCAGCCAAGATCGCGGGAACACCGGGGAGCTGTTTTTT.

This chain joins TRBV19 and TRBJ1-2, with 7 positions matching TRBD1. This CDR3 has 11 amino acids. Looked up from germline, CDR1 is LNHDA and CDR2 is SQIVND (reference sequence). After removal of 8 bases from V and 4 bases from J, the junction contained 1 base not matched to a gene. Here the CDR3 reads CASGTAYGYTF. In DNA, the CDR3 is TGTGCCAGTGGGACAGCCTATGGCTACACCTTC.

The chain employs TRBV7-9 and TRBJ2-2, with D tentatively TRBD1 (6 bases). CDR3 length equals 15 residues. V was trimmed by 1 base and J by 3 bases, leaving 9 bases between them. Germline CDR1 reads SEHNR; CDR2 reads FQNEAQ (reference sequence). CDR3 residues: CASSLGAGDTGELFF. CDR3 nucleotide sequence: TGTGCCAGCAGCTTAGGGGCAGGGGACACCGGGGAGCTGTTTTTT.

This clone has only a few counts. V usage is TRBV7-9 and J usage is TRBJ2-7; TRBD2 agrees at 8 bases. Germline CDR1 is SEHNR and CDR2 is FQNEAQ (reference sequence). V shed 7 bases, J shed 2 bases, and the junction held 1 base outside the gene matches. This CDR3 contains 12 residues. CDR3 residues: CASMGLAYEQYF. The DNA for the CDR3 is TGTGCCAGCATGGGACTAGCCTACGAGCAGTACTTC. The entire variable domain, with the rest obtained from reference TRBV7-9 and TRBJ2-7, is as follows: DTGVSQNPRHKITKRGQNVTFRCDPISEHNRLYWYRQTLGQGPEFLTYFQNEAQLEKSRLLSDRFSAERPKGSFSTLEIQRTEQGDSAMYLCASMGLAYEQYFGPGTRLTVT.

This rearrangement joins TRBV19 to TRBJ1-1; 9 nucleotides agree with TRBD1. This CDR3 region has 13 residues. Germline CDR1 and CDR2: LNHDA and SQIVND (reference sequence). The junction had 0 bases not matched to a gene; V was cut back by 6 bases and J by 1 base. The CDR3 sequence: CASRTGGNTEAFF. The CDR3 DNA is TGTGCCAGTAGGACAGGGGGGAACACTGAAGCTTTCTTT.